What follows are 18 T cell receptor beta chains derived from one specimen sequenced in a study of tumor-infiltrating lymphocytes in primary liver carcinoma. Out of unsorted whole blood came the blood RNA, and germline DNA was extracted as well. Researchers generated TCR beta cDNA from around 0.55 ug of total RNA, relying on a constant-region primer. ARM-PCR was slightly modified, and three nested multiplex PCR rounds with it gave rise to the TCR beta libraries. The two initial PCR rounds, about 9 cycles each, used TRBV1-TRBV30 forward and C-beta reverse primers. MiXCR, run by TCRdb on the multiplex PCR reads, gives a single entry per CDR3 protein. The data contain some 190,000 distinct CDR3 sequences, approximately 60% of them seen just once; the ten biggest clones take up approximately 67%. What was sequenced was peripheral blood. These receptors were collected from a man between 35 and 55 years old with primary liver carcinoma and hepatitis B virus infection.

A remark on this clonotype: A much larger clone lies a single base off, so this may be a read error. This chain uses TRBV11-2 with TRBJ1-2; no definite D call. CDR3 length: 14 residues. Germline CDR1 SGHAT, CDR2 FQNNGV. CDR3 sequence reads: CTSTLSRGSYGYTF. CDR3 bases: TGTACCAGCACACTATCCCGGGGATCCTATGGCTACACCTTC.

To note about this clonotype: The junction shows a germline mismatch at one end, possibly a read error. The chain couples TRBV11-1 to TRBJ2-5, with D tentatively TRBD1 (5 bases). Looked up from germline, CDR1 is SGHAT and CDR2 is FQDESV (reference sequence). This CDR3 region has 15 residues. Here the CDR3 DNA reads TGTGCCATCAGCTTAATTTCCAGGGTGACAGAGACCCAGTACTTC. As protein: CAISLISRVTETQYF.

The table lists this clonotype with a count of one. The chain is built from TRBV28 and TRBJ2-7, with 8 positions matching TRBD1. Germline CDR1 MDHEN, CDR2 SYDVKM. Losses at the gene ends were 1 base for V and 1 base for J; bases not matched to a gene: 6. The CDR3 sequence is 16 residues long. In DNA form, the CDR3 reads TGTGCCAGCAGTTTATTCGGCGGGACAGGATCCTACGAGCAGTACTTC. Translating gives CASSLFGGTGSYEQYF.

Details on this clonotype: The junction and the germline gene differ at one end; a read error may be behind it. This chain connects TRBV11-2 to TRBJ2-7; 9 bases agree with TRBD1. The CDR3 is made up of 15 amino acids. Germline lookup yields CDR1 SGHAT and CDR2 FQNNGV. Written as DNA, the CDR3 is TGTGTCAGCAGCCTAGTGGGACAGGGCAAGTACGAGCAGTACTTC. Amino acids: CVSSLVGQGKYEQYF.

Comments on this clonotype: The final CDR3 position lacks the conserved phenylalanine or tryptophan, pointing to a likely read error. The chain links TRBV11-2 to TRBJ2-3; maybe TRBD2 (6 bases). Germline V gene sequence: CDR1 SGHAT, CDR2 FQNNGV. The CDR3 spans 14 residues. The CDR3 DNA reads TGTCCTCTCGGCAAGGACTATCAAACAGATACGCAGTATTTG. Translating gives CPLGKDYQTDTQYL.

This chain uses TRBV12-3 or TRBV12-4 with TRBJ1-2, with TRBD1 matching 7 bases. The junction had 3 bases not matched to a gene; V was cut back by 5 bases and J by 6 bases. The CDR3 totals 12 residues. The DNA for the CDR3 is TGTGCCAGCAGTGCAGGGGGAAATGGCTACACCTTC. Its protein is CASSAGGNGYTF.

This clonotype was recorded at least ten times. The V call is TRBV6-5, the J call TRBJ2-7, with 7 bases lining up with TRBD1. The V gene's germline CDR1 is MNHEY and CDR2 SVGAGI. With 0 bases clipped from V and 0 bases from J, the junction kept 2 bases outside the gene matches. The CDR3 loop spans 15 amino acids. Here the CDR3 reads CASSYSTGSSYEQYF. Written as DNA, the CDR3 is TGTGCCAGCAGTTACTCGACAGGGAGCTCCTACGAGCAGTACTTC.

This clonotype was detected a few times. The chain recombines TRBV12-3 or TRBV12-4 with TRBJ1-6, with 11 bases that match TRBD1. The CDR3 contains 15 residues. V was pared by 6 bases and J by 10 bases, with 8 bases of the junction left unmatched. CDR3 DNA: TGTGCCAGCAGACCCGGGACAGGGGGAAACTCACCCCTCCACTTT. It yields the protein CASRPGTGGNSPLHF.

The chain joins TRBV7-9 to TRBJ2-2, with 8 bases lining up with TRBD2. This CDR3 region has 15 residues. Germline V CDR1 and CDR2: SEHNR, FQNEAQ (reference sequence). V trimming: 2 bases; J trimming: 6 bases; junction bases outside the gene matches: 5. The CDR3 sequence: CASSLRREGSGELFF. CDR3 nucleotides: TGTGCCAGCAGCTTAAGACGGGAGGGTTCCGGGGAGCTGTTTTTT.

As to this clonotype: With a much larger clone just one base away, this may be a read error. Likely a read error: the CDR3 ends without its conserved phenylalanine or tryptophan. The chain combines TRBV29-1 with TRBJ2-7; 11 bases agree with TRBD2. V lost 7 bases and J lost 5; bases outside the gene matches: 10. CDR1 SQVTM and CDR2 ANQGSEA come from the germline V gene. This CDR3 spans 14 amino acids. This CDR3 reads CSAAPTSGEDEQYL. CDR3 coding DNA: TGCAGCGCTGCCCCGACTAGCGGGGAAGACGAGCAGTACTTA.

As concerns this clonotype: A read error may produce the germline difference seen at one junction end. The V and J genes are TRBV6-6 and TRBJ2-7; D gene uncertain. Germline V gene sequence: CDR1 MNHNY, CDR2 SVGAGI (reference sequence). The CDR3 loop spans 16 amino acids. The CDR3: CASCYQLKARYYEQYF. DNA of the CDR3: TGTGCCAGCTGTTACCAGTTAAAGGCGCGATACTACGAGCAGTACTTC.

The V and J genes are TRBV4-1 and TRBJ2-1, with 9 bases matching TRBD1. The length of the CDR3 is 18 residues. The germline V gene has CDR1 MGHRA and CDR2 YSYEKL. The junction had 12 bases not matched to a gene; V was cut back by 5 bases and J by 1 base. CDR3 loop: CASSTYHFDRGSYNEQFF. In DNA form, the CDR3 reads TGCGCCAGCAGCACCTACCACTTCGACAGGGGGTCCTACAATGAGCAGTTCTTC.

V usage is TRBV11-2 and J usage is TRBJ2-7; 8 bases match TRBD2. CDR3 length: 15 amino acids. Germline V CDR1 and CDR2: SGHAT, FQNNGV. V trimming: 9 bases; J trimming: 6 bases; junction bases outside the gene matches: 16. The CDR3 bases are TGTGCCAGAAGCACGATCGGCGGGAGGATGGGCGAGCAGTACTTC. Amino acids: CARSTIGGRMGEQYF. Full variable domain (outside the CDR3, taken from reference TRBV11-2 and TRBJ2-7): EAGVAQSPRYKIIEKRQSVAFWCNPISGHATLYWYQQILGQGPKLLIQFQNNGVVDDSQLPKDRFSAERLKGVDSTLKIQPAKLEDSAVYLCARSTIGGRMGEQYFGPGTRLTVT.

The genes are TRBV29-1 and TRBJ2-5; D might be TRBD2 (6 bases). Germline V gene data show CDR1 as SQVTM and CDR2 as ANQGSEA. This CDR3 spans 14 amino acids. The V end lost 3 bases, the J end lost 7 bases, and 18 bases lay between the germline ends. DNA of the CDR3: TGCAGCGTTGAGGGTCTAGGCGGGGTGGGGACCCAGTACTTC. Its translation is CSVEGLGGVGTQYF.

This clonotype was counted between two and nine times. This chain connects TRBV28 to TRBJ2-7; possible D gene TRBD1, 5 bases. V was pared by 10 bases and J by 0 bases, with 13 bases between. Germline loops: CDR1 MDHEN, CDR2 SYDVKM. CDR3 length equals 13 residues. This chain's CDR3 is CAKATVPSYEQYF. The CDR3 DNA is TGTGCCAAGGCGACAGTTCCCTCCTACGAGCAGTACTTC.

About this clonotype itself: Without the conserved terminal phenylalanine or tryptophan, this CDR3 likely stems from a read error. The chain combines TRBV11-3 with TRBJ2-1; TRBD2 agrees at 11 bases. Germline assignment: CDR1 SGHNT and CDR2 YENEEA. This CDR3 has 17 amino acids. The CDR3 nucleotides are TGTGCCAGCAGCTTAGGGGGTTCCGGGACTAGCGGCAATGACCAGTTCCTC. It is translated as CASSLGGSGTSGNDQFL.

The chain carries TRBV4-1 and TRBJ2-7; tentative D call: TRBD1 (6 bases). The last part of the DNA fits TRBJ2-1 better; the J call may be wrong. The germline V gene encodes CDR1 MGHRA and CDR2 YSYEKL. CDR3 length equals 17 residues. The CDR3 bases are TGCGCCAGCAGCCCCAAGGCCCTTGGGGACAAGTCGTATGAGCAGTTCTTC. Translated: CASSPKALGDKSYEQFF.

As for this clonotype: Given the absence of the conserved phenylalanine or tryptophan at the CDR3 end, a read error is likely. V usage is TRBV12-3 or TRBV12-4 and J usage is TRBJ2-5; no clear D. V lost 2 bases to trimming and J lost 2 bases, with 3 bases between them. CDR3 size: 12 residues. Here the CDR3 reads CASSLFQETQYS. Written as DNA, the CDR3 is TGTGCCAGCAGTTTATTTCAAGAGACCCAGTACTCC.